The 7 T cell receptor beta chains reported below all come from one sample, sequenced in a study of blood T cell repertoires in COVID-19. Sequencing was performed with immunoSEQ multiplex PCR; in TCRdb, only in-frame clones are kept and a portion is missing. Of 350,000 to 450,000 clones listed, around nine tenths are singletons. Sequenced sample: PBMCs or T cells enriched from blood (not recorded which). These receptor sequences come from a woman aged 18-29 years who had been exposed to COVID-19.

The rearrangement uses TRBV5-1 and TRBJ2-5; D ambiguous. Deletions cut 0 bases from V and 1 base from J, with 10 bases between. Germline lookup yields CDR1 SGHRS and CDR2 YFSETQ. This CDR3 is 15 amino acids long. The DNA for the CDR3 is TGCGCCAGCAGCTTGGGGAGACCCGCCCAAGAGACCCAGTACTTC. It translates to CASSLGRPAQETQYF.

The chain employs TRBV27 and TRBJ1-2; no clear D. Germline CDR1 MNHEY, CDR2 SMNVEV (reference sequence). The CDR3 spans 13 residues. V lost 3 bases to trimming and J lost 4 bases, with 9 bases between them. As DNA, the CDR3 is TGTGCCAGCAGTTTGAGAGGGAGCTATGGCTACACCTTC. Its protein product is CASSLRGSYGYTF.

CDR3 DNA: TGTGCCAGCAGCTTGGCCCCGACAGGGAACACTGAAGCTTTCTTT. Translated: CASSLAPTGNTEAFF. The J gene is TRBJ1-1, the V gene TRBV11-2, with D perhaps TRBD1 (6 bases). The CDR3 is 15 amino acids. V lost 3 bases, J lost 1 base, and 12 bases lay in between. CDR1 SGHAT and CDR2 FQNNGV come from the germline V gene.

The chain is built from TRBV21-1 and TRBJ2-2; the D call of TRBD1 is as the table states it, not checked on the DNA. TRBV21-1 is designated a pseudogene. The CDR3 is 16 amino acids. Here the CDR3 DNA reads TGTGCCAGCAGCAAAAGCGGGCAGGGGGTAGACGGGGAGCTGTTTTTT. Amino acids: CASSKSGQGVDGELFF.

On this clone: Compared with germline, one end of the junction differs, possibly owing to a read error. In DNA, the CDR3 is TGTGCCAGCAGCTTGACGGGGCGGGGCCACTCCGACAATGAGCAGTTCTTC. This gives the protein CASSLTGRGHSDNEQFF. The V gene is TRBV5-4, the J gene TRBJ2-1, with a tentative D call TRBD2 (6 bases). CDR1 and CDR2 (germline): SGHNT, YYREEE (reference sequence). This CDR3 has 17 residues.

As DNA, the CDR3 is TGTGCCAGCAGCTTTCGTAATGAAAAACTGTTTTTT. Protein product: CASSFRNEKLFF. The rearrangement joins TRBV11-2 to TRBJ1-4; D is uncertain. Germline CDR1 SGHAT, CDR2 FQNNGV. V gave up 3 bases and J gave up 4 bases, with 3 bases separating them. There are 12 residues in the CDR3.

This CDR3 is CASSLDSRGRGELFF. CDR3 bases: TGTGCCAGCAGCTTGGATAGTAGGGGGCGAGGGGAGCTGTTTTTT. The gene calls are TRBV5-6 and TRBJ2-2, with 7 bases that match TRBD1. V shed 0 bases, J shed 8 bases, and the junction held 7 bases outside the gene matches. CDR1 and CDR2 from the germline V gene are SGHDT and YYEEEE. The CDR3 is 15 amino acids.